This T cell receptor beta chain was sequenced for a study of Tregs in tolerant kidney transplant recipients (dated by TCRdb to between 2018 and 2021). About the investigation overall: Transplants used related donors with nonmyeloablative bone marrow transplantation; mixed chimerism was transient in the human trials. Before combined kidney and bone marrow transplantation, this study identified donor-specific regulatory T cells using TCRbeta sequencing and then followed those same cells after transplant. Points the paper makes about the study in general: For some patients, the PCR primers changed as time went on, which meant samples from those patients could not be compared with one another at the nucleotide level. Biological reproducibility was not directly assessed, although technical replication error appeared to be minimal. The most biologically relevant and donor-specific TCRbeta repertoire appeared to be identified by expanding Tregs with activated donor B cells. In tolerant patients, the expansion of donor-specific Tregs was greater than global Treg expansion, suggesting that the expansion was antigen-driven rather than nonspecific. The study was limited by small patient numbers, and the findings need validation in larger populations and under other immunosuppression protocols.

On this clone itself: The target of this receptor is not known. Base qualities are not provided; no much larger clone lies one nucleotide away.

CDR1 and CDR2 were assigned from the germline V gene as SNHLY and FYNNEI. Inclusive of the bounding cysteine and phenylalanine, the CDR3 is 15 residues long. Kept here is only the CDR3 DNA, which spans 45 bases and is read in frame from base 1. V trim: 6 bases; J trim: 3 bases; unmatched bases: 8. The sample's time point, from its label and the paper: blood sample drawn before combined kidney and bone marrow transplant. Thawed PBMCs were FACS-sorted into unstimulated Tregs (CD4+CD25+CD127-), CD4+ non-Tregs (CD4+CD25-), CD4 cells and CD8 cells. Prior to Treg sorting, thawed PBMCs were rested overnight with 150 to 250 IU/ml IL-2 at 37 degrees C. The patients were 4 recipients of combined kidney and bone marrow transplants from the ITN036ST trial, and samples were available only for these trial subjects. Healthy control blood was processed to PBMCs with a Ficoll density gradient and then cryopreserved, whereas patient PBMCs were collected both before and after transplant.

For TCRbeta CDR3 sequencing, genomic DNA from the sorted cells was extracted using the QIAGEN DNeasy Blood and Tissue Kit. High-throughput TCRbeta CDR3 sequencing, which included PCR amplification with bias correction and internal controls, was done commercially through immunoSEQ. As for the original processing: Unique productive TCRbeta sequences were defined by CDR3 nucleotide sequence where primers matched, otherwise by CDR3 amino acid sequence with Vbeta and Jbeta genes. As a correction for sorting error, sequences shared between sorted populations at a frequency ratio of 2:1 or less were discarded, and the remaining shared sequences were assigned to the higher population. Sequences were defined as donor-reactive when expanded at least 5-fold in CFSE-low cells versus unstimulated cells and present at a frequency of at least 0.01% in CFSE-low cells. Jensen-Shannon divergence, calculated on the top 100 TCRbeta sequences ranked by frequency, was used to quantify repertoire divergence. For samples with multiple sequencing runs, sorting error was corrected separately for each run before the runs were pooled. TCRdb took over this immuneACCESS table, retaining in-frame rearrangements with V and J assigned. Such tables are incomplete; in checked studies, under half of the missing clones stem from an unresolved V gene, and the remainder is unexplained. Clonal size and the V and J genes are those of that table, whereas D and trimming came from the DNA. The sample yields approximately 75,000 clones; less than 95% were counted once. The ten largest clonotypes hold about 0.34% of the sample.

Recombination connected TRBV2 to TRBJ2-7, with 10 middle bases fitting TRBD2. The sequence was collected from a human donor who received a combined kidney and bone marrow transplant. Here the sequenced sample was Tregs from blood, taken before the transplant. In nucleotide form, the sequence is TGTGCCAGCAGCCGGACTAGCGGAAAGAGCTACGAGCAGTACTTC. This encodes CASSRTSGKSYEQYF.